This T cell receptor beta chain was identified in a study of immune evolution from preneoplasia to lung adenocarcinoma. On the study more broadly: HLA loss of heterozygosity: 6% to 7.5% AIS, about 14% MIA, around 35% ADC, none AAH. General study findings and limits: Normal lung had highest clonality; later lesions appeared denser, more diverse.

The V gene lost 6 bases and the J gene lost 7 bases, with 30 bases spanning the gap. Germline V CDR1 and CDR2: MDHEN, SYDVKM. The CDR3 runs 18 residues. Assay: immunoSEQ multiplex PCR; the TCRdb copy retains only in-frame clones and omits some. The sample has roughly 9,900 clones; about 80% are singletons. Regarding this clone: The antigen remains undetermined.

This chain joins TRBV28 and TRBJ1-2; D is perhaps TRBD1 (5 bases). The sample taken for sequencing was FFPE minimally invasive lung adenocarcinoma tissue. The receptor's source is a person between 65 and 79 years old with lung adenocarcinoma. Some clones in this sample may be carry-over from other donors' samples. The CDR3 coding sequence is TGTGCCAGCAGGTCCTTTAGCGGTGGGAGGGGCGCATGGGGTGGCTACACCTTC. Its protein product is CASRSFSGGRGAWGGYTF.